This TCR beta chain was sequenced in a study of T cell responses to AZD1222 COVID-19 vaccine. Assay: immunoSEQ multiplex PCR; the TCRdb copy retains only in-frame clones and omits some. Altogether some 170,000 clones are present, about 90% being singletons, with the ten largest covering about 4.6%. This CDR3 is 12 amino acids long. Trimming removed 7 bases at V and 10 bases at J, with 16 bases between. Germline-derived CDR1 and CDR2 are MDHEN and SYDVKM. The receptor was derived from an adult in good health. Sequences were derived from peripheral blood, sampled on day 0 of MenACWY control vaccination. V gene TRBV28 combines with J gene TRBJ1-1; D call uncertain. The CDR3 DNA is TGTGCCAGCACCCGCGCCGGCAGCCGAGCTTTCTTT. Encoded protein: CASTRAGSRAFF.